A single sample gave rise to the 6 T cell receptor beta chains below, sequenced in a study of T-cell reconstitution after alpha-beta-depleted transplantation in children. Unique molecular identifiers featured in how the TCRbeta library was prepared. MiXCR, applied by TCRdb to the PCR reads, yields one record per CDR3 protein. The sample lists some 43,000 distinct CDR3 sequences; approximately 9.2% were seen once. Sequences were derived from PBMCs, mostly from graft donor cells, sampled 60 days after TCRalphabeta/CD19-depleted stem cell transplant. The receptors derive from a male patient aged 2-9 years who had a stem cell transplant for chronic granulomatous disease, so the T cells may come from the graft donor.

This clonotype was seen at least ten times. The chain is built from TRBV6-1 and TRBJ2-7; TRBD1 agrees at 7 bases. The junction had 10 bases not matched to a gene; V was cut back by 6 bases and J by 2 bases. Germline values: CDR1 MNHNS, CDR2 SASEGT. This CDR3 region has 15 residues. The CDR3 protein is CASSQDRQGTYEQYF. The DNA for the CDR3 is TGTGCCAGCAGCCAAGACCGACAGGGTACCTACGAGCAGTACTTC.

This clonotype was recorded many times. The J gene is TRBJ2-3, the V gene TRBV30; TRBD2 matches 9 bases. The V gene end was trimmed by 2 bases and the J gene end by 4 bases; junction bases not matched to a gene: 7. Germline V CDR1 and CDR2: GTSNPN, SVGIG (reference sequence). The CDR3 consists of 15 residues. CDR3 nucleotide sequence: TGTGCCTGGAGTCTAGCGGGACTAAGGGCAGATACGCAGTATTTT. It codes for CAWSLAGLRADTQYF.

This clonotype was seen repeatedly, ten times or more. CDR3 DNA sequence: TGCAGTGCTAGAGCAGGGGGCCCCGTTTACAATGAGCAGTTCTTC. This sequence encodes CSARAGGPVYNEQFF. This sequence joins TRBV20-1 and TRBJ2-1; 8 bases are a match to TRBD1. V lost 1 base to trimming and J lost 4 bases; unmatched junction nucleotides: 6. The germline V gene has CDR1 DFQATT and CDR2 SNEGSKA (reference sequence). The CDR3 has 15 residues.

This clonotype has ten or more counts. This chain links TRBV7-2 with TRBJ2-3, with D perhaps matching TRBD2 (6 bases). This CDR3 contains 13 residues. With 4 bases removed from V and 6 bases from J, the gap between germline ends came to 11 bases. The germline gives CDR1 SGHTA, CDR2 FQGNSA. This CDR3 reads CASSYRRGDTQYF. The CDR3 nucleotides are TGTGCCAGCAGCTATCGTCGGGGGGATACGCAGTATTTT.

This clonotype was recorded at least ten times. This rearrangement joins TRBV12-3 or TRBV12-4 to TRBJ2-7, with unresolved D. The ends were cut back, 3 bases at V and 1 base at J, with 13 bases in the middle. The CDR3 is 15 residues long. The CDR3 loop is CASSLRQAHSYEQYF. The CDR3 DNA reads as TGTGCCAGCAGTTTGCGGCAGGCCCATTCCTACGAGCAGTACTTC.

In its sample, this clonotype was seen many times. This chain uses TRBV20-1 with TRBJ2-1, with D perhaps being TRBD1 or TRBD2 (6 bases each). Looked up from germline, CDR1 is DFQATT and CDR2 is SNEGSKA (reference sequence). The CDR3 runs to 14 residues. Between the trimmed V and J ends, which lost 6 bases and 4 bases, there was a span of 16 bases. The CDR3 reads CSAPYGGRYNEQFF. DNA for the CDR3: TGCAGTGCCCCGTACGGGGGCCGTTACAATGAGCAGTTCTTC.